This passage covers 29 T cell receptor beta chains from one sample sequenced in a study of blood T cell repertoires in COVID-19. Measured with immunoSEQ multiplex PCR; TCRdb has only the in-frame clones, and not every one. The profile covers about 380,000 clones, with less than 85% appearing a single time and roughly 3.6% taken by the ten largest. The source material was peripheral blood. These receptors all stem from a woman aged 18-29 years with acute or convalescent COVID-19.

The chain links TRBV5-1 to TRBJ2-1; the D gene is possibly TRBD1 (6 bases). Trimming removed 0 bases at V and 0 bases at J, with 13 bases between. The CDR3 consists of 17 residues. CDR1 and CDR2 from the germline V gene are SGHRS and YFSETQ. CDR3 in amino acids: CASSLDTGHFSYNEQFF. The CDR3 DNA is TGCGCCAGCAGCTTGGATACGGGACATTTCTCCTACAATGAGCAGTTCTTC.

J is TRBJ1-5 and V is TRBV20-1, with D unresolved. Trimming shortened V by 3 bases and J by 3 bases, and 9 bases separated the two germline ends. Per the germline V gene, CDR1 is DFQATT and CDR2 is SNEGSKA (reference sequence). The CDR3 length is 13 residues. The CDR3 DNA reads as TGCAGTGCTAGTTGGCAAAACAATCAGCCCCAGCATTTT. Encoded protein: CSASWQNNQPQHF.

On this clone: At the DNA level, this CDR3 is encoded by other sequences in the same sample as well. The J gene is TRBJ2-5, the V gene TRBV3-1 (or the pseudogene TRBV3-2); the D gene is possibly TRBD1 (5 bases). Trimming pared 1 base from V and 2 bases from J, leaving 11 bases between. This CDR3 is built from 15 residues. Germline V gives CDR1 LGHDT, CDR2 YNNKEL (reference sequence). CDR3 amino acids: CASSQGRQLQETQYF. The DNA for the CDR3 is TGTGCCAGCAGCCAAGGGAGACAGTTACAAGAGACCCAGTACTTC.

This rearrangement joins TRBV3-1 (or the pseudogene TRBV3-2) to TRBJ2-7, with D perhaps matching TRBD1 (5 bases). Germline loops: CDR1 LGHDT, CDR2 YNNKEL (reference sequence). CDR3 length: 14 residues. V lost 1 base, J lost 1 base, and 8 bases lay in between. CDR3 DNA sequence: TGTGCCAGCAGCCAAGGGACAAATTCCTACGAGCAGTACTTC. Its protein is CASSQGTNSYEQYF.

The chain employs TRBV28 and TRBJ2-1; the match to TRBD2 covers 8 bases. CDR3 length: 23 residues. The germline gives CDR1 MDHEN, CDR2 SYDVKM. Germline trimming cut 6 bases from V and 4 bases from J; bases unmatched to any gene: 32. The CDR3 region is CASSFYLWRSGNGGYVYYNEQFF. CDR3 DNA sequence: TGTGCCAGCAGCTTTTACCTTTGGCGTAGCGGGAACGGGGGTTACGTTTATTACAATGAGCAGTTCTTC. Combining the CDR3 with reference TRBV28 and TRBJ2-1 gives the whole variable domain DVKVTQSSRYLVKRTGEKVFLECVQDMDHENMFWYRQDPGLGLRLIYFSYDVKMKEKGDIPEGYSVSREKKERFSLILESASTNQTSMYLCASSFYLWRSGNGGYVYYNEQFFGPGTRLTVL.

V and J are TRBV5-1 and TRBJ2-5; D might be TRBD2 (6 bases). Germline lookup yields CDR1 SGHRS and CDR2 YFSETQ. V was pared by 4 bases and J by 3 bases, with 16 bases between. The CDR3 sequence is 15 residues long. The chain's CDR3 is CASSPFGGEEETQYF. The CDR3 coding sequence is TGCGCCAGCAGCCCGTTTGGAGGGGAAGAAGAGACCCAGTACTTC. Filled out from reference TRBV5-1 and TRBJ2-5, the complete variable domain reads KAGVTQTPRYLIKTRGQQVTLSCSPISGHRSVSWYQQTPGQGLQFLFEYFSETQRNKGNFPGRFSGRQFSNSRSEMNVSTLELGDSALYLCASSPFGGEEETQYFGPGTRLLVL.

This CDR3 is CASSPGSGGYTGELFF. Written as DNA, the CDR3 is TGCGCCAGCAGCCCCGGTAGCGGGGGCTACACCGGGGAGCTGTTTTTT. The rearrangement joins TRBV4-1 to TRBJ2-2, with TRBD2 matching 9 bases. Germline V CDR1 and CDR2: MGHRA, YSYEKL. The CDR3 runs 16 residues. J lost 3 bases, V lost 4 bases, and 6 bases had no gene match.

This chain links TRBV25-1 with TRBJ1-5, with D maybe TRBD1 (5 bases). The CDR3 extends over 12 amino acids. V gave up 4 bases and J gave up 7 bases, with 8 bases separating them. Germline CDR1 reads MGHDK; CDR2 reads SYGVNS. CDR3 DNA sequence: TGTGCCAGCAGTGTGCCAGGGCAGCCCCAGCATTTT. Protein product: CASSVPGQPQHF.

V gene TRBV5-1 combines with J gene TRBJ1-1; D is possibly TRBD1 (5 bases). Germline V gene data show CDR1 as SGHRS and CDR2 as YFSETQ. V was pared by 4 bases and J by 5 bases, with 6 bases between. The CDR3 is 11 residues long. CDR3 nucleotides: TGCGCCAGCAGCCCAGGGACTGAAGCTTTCTTT. It codes for CASSPGTEAFF.

This chain joins TRBV5-1 and TRBJ2-7; 7 bases fit TRBD2. The J segment lost 1 base and the V segment lost 0 bases, leaving 7 bases of the junction unmatched. Germline CDR1 SGHRS, CDR2 YFSETQ. This CDR3 region has 16 residues. The CDR3 nucleotides are TGCGCCAGCAGCTTGGCCCTCCTAGCGGAGTCCTACGAGCAGTACTTC. Protein sequence: CASSLALLAESYEQYF.

The chain carries TRBV6-1 and TRBJ1-4, with 8 bases identical to TRBD1. The V gene's germline CDR1 is MNHNS and CDR2 SASEGT. The CDR3 is 16 residues long. V trimming: 0 bases; J trimming: 8 bases; junction bases outside the gene matches: 8. The CDR3 spells CASSEAATGAIEKLFF. The CDR3 nucleotides read TGTGCCAGCAGTGAAGCCGCGACAGGGGCTATAGAAAAACTGTTTTTT.

The chain has TRBV7-9 and TRBJ2-1, with TRBD2 as a possible D gene (7 bases). Germline V CDR1 and CDR2: SEHNR, FQNEAQ (reference sequence). The CDR3 runs 14 residues. Trimming left V 5 bases short and J 9 bases short, with 17 bases between. The CDR3 nucleotides are TGTGCCAGCAGCCCCCAGGGCGGGGGCGGTGAGCAGTTCTTC. This encodes CASSPQGGGGEQFF.

CDR3 region: CASSAWGGEQFF. The CDR3 region has the DNA TGTGCCAGCAGTGCCTGGGGGGGCGAGCAGTTCTTC. The chain has TRBV9 and TRBJ2-1; D is possibly TRBD2 (7 bases). Germline CDR1 is SGDLS and CDR2 is YYNGEE. The CDR3 totals 12 residues. Trimming stripped 5 bases from V and 10 bases from J, with 13 bases between.

This clone was seen once. The chain combines TRBV5-4 with TRBJ2-7; no firm D call. V was trimmed by 4 bases and J by 6 bases, leaving 14 bases between them. Germline-derived CDR1 and CDR2 are SGHNT and YYREEE (reference sequence). There are 13 residues in the CDR3. The CDR3 sequence: CASSEDEAPEQYF. The CDR3 coding sequence is TGTGCCAGCAGCGAAGACGAGGCCCCCGAGCAGTACTTC.

The rearrangement joins TRBV2 to TRBJ1-3; D not certain. The CDR3 loop spans 13 amino acids. Germline CDR1 is SNHLY and CDR2 is FYNNEI. V was cut by 8 bases and J by 3 bases, with 11 bases left in between. The CDR3 DNA sequence: TGTGCCAGCGCGGGAGAAATTGGAAACACCATATATTTT. Translation gives CASAGEIGNTIYF.

The genes are TRBV10-1 and TRBJ2-3, with TRBD2 identical over 10 bases. Germline-derived CDR1 and CDR2 are WNHNN and SYGVQD (reference sequence). Trimming removed 1 base from V and 9 bases from J; junction bases left unmatched: 4. The CDR3 runs to 14 residues. CDR3 amino acids: CASSEWLAGATQYF. As DNA, the CDR3 is TGCGCCAGCAGTGAGTGGCTAGCGGGAGCAACGCAGTATTTT.

To note about this clone: This same CDR3 is encoded by further DNA sequences in the sample. The genes are TRBV3-1 (or the pseudogene TRBV3-2) and TRBJ1-5; D is undetermined. This CDR3 is 15 amino acids long. CDR1 LGHDT and CDR2 YNNKEL come from the germline V gene (reference sequence). V lost 2 bases to trimming and J lost 3 bases, with 11 bases between them. CDR3 nucleotide sequence: TGTGCCAGCAGCCAATCGGAGAAGCCCAATCAGCCCCAGCATTTT. Protein product: CASSQSEKPNQPQHF.

This sequence joins TRBV5-8 and TRBJ2-7; D uncertain. The CDR3 is 14 residues long. The V gene lost 1 base and the J gene lost 3 bases, with 11 bases spanning the gap. Looked up from germline, CDR1 is SGHTS and CDR2 is YDEGEE. The CDR3: CASSLYGRNYEQYF. CDR3 DNA: TGTGCCAGCAGCTTGTACGGCAGGAACTACGAGCAGTACTTC.

J is TRBJ2-1 and V is TRBV12-3 or TRBV12-4; TRBD1 might be the D (5 bases). Between the trimmed V and J ends, which lost 6 bases and 5 bases, there was a span of 11 bases. The CDR3 has 13 residues. CDR3 region: CASRYDSNNEQFF. The CDR3, as DNA: TGTGCCAGCAGGTATGACAGTAACAATGAGCAGTTCTTC.

The J gene is TRBJ1-2, the V gene TRBV6-5; possible D gene TRBD1, 6 bases. The CDR3 is 11 amino acids. V dropped 10 bases and J dropped 6 bases, with 12 bases sitting between them. Germline V CDR1 and CDR2: MNHEY, SVGAGI. This chain's CDR3 is CATSYRDGYTF. As DNA, the CDR3 is TGTGCCACCTCCTACAGGGATGGCTACACCTTC.

This clone was recorded a few times. This chain links TRBV2 with TRBJ1-6, with D tentatively TRBD1 (6 bases). V lost 4 bases and J lost 7, with 14 bases in between. Germline V gene data show CDR1 as SNHLY and CDR2 as FYNNEI. The CDR3 runs to 15 residues. CDR3 loop: CASSAVGGANSPLHF. CDR3 DNA: TGTGCCAGCAGTGCCGTGGGGGGGGCCAATTCACCCCTCCACTTT.

V is TRBV19 and J is TRBJ2-4; 15 positions match TRBD2. V dropped 4 bases and J dropped 8; count of bases not matched to a gene: 9. Germline CDR1 and CDR2: LNHDA and SQIVND (reference sequence). The CDR3 sequence is 17 residues long. CDR3 residues: CASSTRTSGRARHIQYF. The CDR3 nucleotides are TGTGCCAGTAGTACCCGGACTAGCGGGAGGGCCCGACACATTCAGTACTTC.

CDR3 sequence reads: CASSGTSGGQETQYF. The CDR3, as DNA: TGTGCCAGCAGTGGAACTAGCGGGGGGCAAGAGACCCAGTACTTC. V and J are TRBV2 and TRBJ2-5, with TRBD2 matching 12 bases. J was trimmed by 2 bases and V by 4 bases; bases with no gene match: 2. The germline V gene encodes CDR1 SNHLY and CDR2 FYNNEI. This CDR3 is built from 15 residues.

J is TRBJ2-7 and V is TRBV27, with TRBD2 matching 11 bases. Germline CDR1 is MNHEY and CDR2 is SMNVEV (reference sequence). Unmatched junction bases numbered 7, after V lost 6 bases and J lost 6 bases. The CDR3 is made up of 14 amino acids. CDR3: CASSLTLAGVEQYF. CDR3 in DNA: TGTGCCAGCAGCCTGACACTAGCGGGAGTCGAGCAGTACTTC.

This rearrangement joins TRBV7-9 to TRBJ2-2; TRBD1 agrees at 7 bases. CDR3 length: 16 amino acids. With 1 base clipped from V and 2 bases from J, the junction kept 4 bases outside the gene matches. Germline CDR1 reads SEHNR; CDR2 reads FQNEAQ (reference sequence). The CDR3 DNA sequence: TGTGCCAGCAGCTTAGATGGGACAGTTAACACCGGGGAGCTGTTTTTT. Protein product: CASSLDGTVNTGELFF. Together with reference TRBV7-9 and TRBJ2-2, the CDR3 gives the full variable domain: DTGVSQNPRHKITKRGQNVTFRCDPISEHNRLYWYRQTLGQGPEFLTYFQNEAQLEKSRLLSDRFSAERPKGSFSTLEIQRTEQGDSAMYLCASSLDGTVNTGELFFGEGSRLTVL.

This chain connects TRBV24-1 to TRBJ2-3; 10 bases match TRBD2. With V trimmed by 3 bases and J by 3 bases, 5 bases remained unmatched. The CDR3 is made up of 16 amino acids. Germline-derived CDR1 and CDR2 are KGHDR and SFDVKD. The CDR3 is CATSDPAGGRTDTQYF. In nucleotides, the CDR3 is TGTGCCACCAGTGATCCAGCGGGAGGGCGGACAGATACGCAGTATTTT.

In this sample, this clone turned up a few times. The chain recombines TRBV6-5 with TRBJ1-5; 10 bases are shared with TRBD1. V dropped 6 bases and J dropped 5; count of bases not matched to a gene: 1. CDR3 length: 13 amino acids. Germline CDR1 reads MNHEY; CDR2 reads SVGAGI. The CDR3 DNA follows: TGTGCCAGCAGCGGGACAGGGGATCAGCCCCAGCATTTT. Its protein is CASSGTGDQPQHF.

This sequence joins TRBV10-3 and TRBJ2-7, with a weak D call TRBD2 (5 bases). The CDR3 extends over 13 amino acids. Germline lookup yields CDR1 ENHRY and CDR2 SYGVKD. Trimming shortened V by 2 bases and J by 6 bases, and 11 bases separated the two germline ends. The CDR3: CAISEEGLSEQYF. CDR3 DNA sequence: TGTGCCATCAGTGAGGAGGGTTTAAGCGAGCAGTACTTC.

This clone was seen more than once but under ten times. This rearrangement joins TRBV10-1 to TRBJ1-6, with 9 nucleotides matching TRBD1. The J segment lost 7 bases and the V segment lost 4 bases, leaving 2 bases of the junction unmatched. The germline V gene encodes CDR1 WNHNN and CDR2 SYGVQD (reference sequence). The CDR3 spans 14 residues. The CDR3 region has the DNA TGCGCCAGCAGTGCGGGGACAGGGAATTCACCCCTCCACTTT. Translation: CASSAGTGNSPLHF.